This T cell receptor beta chain originates from a study of CD8+ T cells in alopecia areata. Once RNA had been extracted, it was reverse transcribed into cDNA to act as the sequencing template. Assay: immunoSEQ multiplex PCR; the TCRdb copy retains only in-frame clones and omits some. The sample has some 160,000 clones, around two thirds seen once. Study-level findings and limits: Normal skin contains resident alphabeta T cells, and these are also sequenced in scalp samples.

To note about this clone: Its antigen is unknown.

In germline, CDR1 is LNHNV, CDR2 YYDKDF (reference sequence). V trimming: 3 bases; J trimming: 2 bases; junction bases outside the gene matches: 5. The CDR3 consists of 15 residues. The sequence came from a human donor in good health. V gene TRBV15 combines with J gene TRBJ2-3; TRBD2 aligns across 7 bases. Specimen: CD8+ T cells sorted from blood. The CDR3 is CATSSLAEPTDTQYF. CDR3 nucleotide sequence: TGTGCCACCAGCAGTCTAGCGGAACCCACAGATACGCAGTATTTT.